The 21 T cell receptor beta chains below were found in one sample sequenced in a study of OX40 agonist ivuxolimab in advanced cancers. Sequencing used immunoSEQ multiplex PCR; TCRdb keeps in-frame clones, though not all of them. The data hold some 54,000 clones, with more than 85% observed a single time. The starting material was CD4+ or CD8+ T cells sorted from blood, obtained in a trial of the OX40 agonist ivuxolimab. The receptors come from an adult with an advanced solid tumor such as melanoma, head and neck, liver or kidney cancer.

V and J are TRBV5-6 and TRBJ1-2; D remains unclear. Trimming cost V 1 base and J 8 bases, with 12 bases left between them. The CDR3 is made up of 13 amino acids. Germline CDR1 and CDR2: SGHDT and YYEEEE. CDR3 nucleotides: TGTGCCAGCAGCTTGTGGGGTAACGCGGGCTACACCTTC. Amino acid sequence: CASSLWGNAGYTF. The whole variable domain, filled in from reference TRBV5-6 and TRBJ1-2, reads DAGVTQSPTHLIKTRGQQVTLRCSPKSGHDTVSWYQQALGQGPQFIFQYYEEEERQRGNFPDRFSGHQFPNYSSELNVNALLLGDSALYLCASSLWGNAGYTFGSGTRLTVV.

The genes are TRBV5-1 and TRBJ2-5; D perhaps matches TRBD1 (6 bases). The CDR3 is 15 residues long. In germline, CDR1 is SGHRS, CDR2 YFSETQ. Trimming stripped 0 bases from V and 5 bases from J, with 14 bases between. The CDR3 loop reads CASSLEQGTAETQYF. CDR3 sequence (DNA): TGCGCCAGCAGCTTGGAACAGGGTACCGCTGAGACCCAGTACTTC.

The chain recombines TRBV7-9 with TRBJ1-2; 9 nucleotides align to TRBD1. Germline values: CDR1 SEHNR, CDR2 FQNEAQ (reference sequence). V was pared by 1 base and J by 7 bases, with 1 base of the junction left unmatched. The CDR3 is 13 residues long. Here the CDR3 DNA reads TGTGCCAGCAGCTTAGGGACAGGGGTTGGCTACACCTTC. Translation gives CASSLGTGVGYTF.

The V gene is TRBV10-3, the J gene TRBJ2-7; 9 bases match TRBD2. The CDR3 is 16 residues long. Germline trimming cut 0 bases from V and 1 base from J; bases unmatched to any gene: 4. CDR1 and CDR2 (germline): ENHRY, SYGVKD. The CDR3 protein is CAISESNSGGSYEQYF. The CDR3 DNA reads TGTGCCATCAGTGAGTCGAATAGCGGGGGATCCTACGAGCAGTACTTC.

The V call is TRBV19, the J call TRBJ2-3, with TRBD2 matching over 8 bases. The junction had 5 bases not matched to a gene; V was cut back by 2 bases and J by 4 bases. Germline V CDR1 and CDR2: LNHDA, SQIVND (reference sequence). This CDR3 is built from 15 residues. The CDR3 sequence is CASSITGGQPDTQYF. CDR3 DNA: TGTGCCAGTAGTATAACGGGGGGGCAACCAGATACGCAGTATTTT.

The chain couples TRBV27 to TRBJ1-1; 11 bases line up with TRBD1. The CDR3 has 15 amino acids. Germline assignment: CDR1 MNHEY and CDR2 SMNVEV (reference sequence). The V segment lost 5 bases and the J segment 5 bases; nucleotides outside the gene matches: 7. Here the CDR3 DNA reads TGTGCCAGCAGTCCCCGGACAGGGGGCCTGACTGAAGCTTTCTTT. Encoded protein: CASSPRTGGLTEAFF.

The chain employs TRBV5-6 and TRBJ2-2, with D perhaps being TRBD1 or TRBD2 (5 bases each). Trimming left V 4 bases short and J 7 bases short, with 11 bases between. Germline V gene sequence: CDR1 SGHDT, CDR2 YYEEEE. This CDR3 region has 13 residues. The CDR3: CASSPRGGGELFF. The CDR3 DNA sequence: TGTGCCAGCAGCCCCCGTGGGGGCGGGGAGCTGTTTTTT.

The V call is TRBV4-1, the J call TRBJ2-7; 9 bases line up with TRBD1. Germline V gene data show CDR1 as MGHRA and CDR2 as YSYEKL. The trim removed 1 base at V and 4 bases at J, leaving 2 bases unmatched. The CDR3 is made up of 14 amino acids. The CDR3 coding sequence is TGCGCCAGCAGCCAAGGGACAGGGGAGTACGAGCAGTACTTC. Translation: CASSQGTGEYEQYF.

CDR3 DNA sequence: TGTGCCAGCAGCTTAATTGGGGACGCTAGCACAGATACGCAGTATTTT. Protein product: CASSLIGDASTDTQYF. The V call is TRBV7-9, the J call TRBJ2-3; either TRBD1 or TRBD2 may fit D (5 bases each). Germline CDR1 reads SEHNR; CDR2 reads FQNEAQ (reference sequence). The CDR3 length is 16 residues. Trimming pared 2 bases from V and 0 bases from J, leaving 12 bases between.

The CDR3 spells CASSLAGQGYEQYF. CDR3 bases: TGTGCCAGCAGCTTAGCGGGACAGGGGTACGAGCAGTACTTC. The chain joins TRBV7-8 to TRBJ2-7; 10 bases are a match to TRBD1. After removal of 0 bases from V and 4 bases from J, the junction contained 0 bases not matched to a gene. Germline V gene sequence: CDR1 SGHVS, CDR2 FQNEAQ. The CDR3 sequence is 14 residues long.

The chain carries TRBV6-1 and TRBJ2-7; no reliable D call. The V gene lost 5 bases and the J gene lost 3 bases, with 8 bases spanning the gap. The CDR3 is 12 amino acids. Germline V CDR1 and CDR2: MNHNS, SASEGT. The CDR3 DNA is TGTGCCAGCAGTTTGAAGGTCTACGAGCAGTACTTC. This translates into CASSLKVYEQYF.

This clone was counted once. The rearrangement links TRBV19 to TRBJ1-5; D is uncertain. Trimming left V 3 bases short and J 5 bases short, with 8 bases between. This CDR3 is 13 amino acids long. The V gene's germline CDR1 is LNHDA and CDR2 SQIVND (reference sequence). The CDR3: CASSILEDQPQHF. CDR3 coding DNA: TGTGCCAGTAGTATCTTGGAAGATCAGCCCCAGCATTTT.

The V call is TRBV19, the J call TRBJ2-7; 8 nucleotides agree with TRBD1. The germline gives CDR1 LNHDA, CDR2 SQIVND (reference sequence). This CDR3 has 18 residues. V was clipped by 2 bases and J by 2 bases; unmatched bases: 14. CDR3: CASSISGTGWLGAYEQYF. In DNA form, the CDR3 reads TGTGCCAGTAGTATATCCGGGACAGGATGGTTGGGGGCCTACGAGCAGTACTTC.

The chain employs TRBV10-3 and TRBJ2-7; no firm D call. Germline V gene sequence: CDR1 ENHRY, CDR2 SYGVKD. V shed 3 bases and J shed 2 bases, with 11 bases lying between them. This CDR3 contains 14 residues. CDR3 in amino acids: CAISDRNFTYEQYF. CDR3 sequence (DNA): TGTGCCATCAGTGATCGGAATTTCACCTACGAGCAGTACTTC.

The chain has TRBV5-4 and TRBJ2-3, with D perhaps TRBD2 (6 bases). The CDR3 totals 16 residues. V lost 4 bases to trimming and J lost 0 bases, with 15 bases between them. In germline, CDR1 is SGHNT, CDR2 YYREEE (reference sequence). The DNA for the CDR3 is TGTGCCAGCAGCCCGGGACTCACGGAGAGCACAGATACGCAGTATTTT. Translating it yields CASSPGLTESTDTQYF.

The chain recombines TRBV7-9 with TRBJ1-4; D ambiguous. The germline gives CDR1 SEHNR, CDR2 FQNEAQ (reference sequence). This CDR3 is 16 amino acids long. V was cut by 2 bases and J by 4 bases, with 14 bases left in between. The chain's CDR3 is CASSLSQEAFNEKLFF. CDR3 nucleotides: TGTGCCAGCAGCTTAAGCCAAGAAGCCTTTAATGAAAAACTGTTTTTT. Full variable domain (remainder filled in from reference TRBV7-9 and TRBJ1-4): DTGVSQNPRHKITKRGQNVTFRCDPISEHNRLYWYRQTLGQGPEFLTYFQNEAQLEKSRLLSDRFSAERPKGSFSTLEIQRTEQGDSAMYLCASSLSQEAFNEKLFFGSGTQLSVL.

The rearrangement joins TRBV9 to TRBJ1-1, with a weak D call TRBD1 (5 bases). Looked up from germline, CDR1 is SGDLS and CDR2 is YYNGEE. This CDR3 has 14 amino acids. Trimming left V 2 bases short and J 3 bases short, with 11 bases between. CDR3 nucleotides: TGTGCCAGCAGCGTTGGGGCCTCTTACACTGAAGCTTTCTTT. Translated, it gives CASSVGASYTEAFF.

The chain couples TRBV30 to TRBJ2-5; tentative D call: TRBD1 (6 bases). Trimming shortened V by 3 bases and J by 1 base, and 15 bases separated the two germline ends. This CDR3 is 15 amino acids long. Germline-derived CDR1 and CDR2 are GTSNPN and SVGIG (reference sequence). CDR3 protein: CAWSALYRVQETQYF. The CDR3 DNA is TGTGCCTGGAGCGCACTTTACAGGGTCCAAGAGACCCAGTACTTC.

The J gene is TRBJ2-7, the V gene TRBV6-6; D not certain. The CDR3 spans 14 residues. V was cut by 0 bases and J by 2 bases, with 8 bases left in between. Looked up from germline, CDR1 is MNHNY and CDR2 is SVGAGI (reference sequence). CDR3 amino acids: CASSYSSAPYEQYF. The CDR3 DNA follows: TGTGCCAGCAGTTACTCGTCAGCTCCCTACGAGCAGTACTTC.

The chain links TRBV19 to TRBJ1-1; possible D gene TRBD1, 6 bases. CDR1 LNHDA and CDR2 SQIVND come from the germline V gene (reference sequence). The CDR3 has 14 amino acids. Trimming removed 5 bases at V and 7 bases at J, with 17 bases between. CDR3 sequence (DNA): TGTGCCAGTAGTTTACAGGGTGCAGGGCTTGAAGCTTTCTTT. Translating gives CASSLQGAGLEAFF.

The rearrangement uses TRBV27 and TRBJ1-4, with TRBD1 identical over 9 bases. Germline V gene lookup returns CDR1 MNHEY and CDR2 SMNVEV (reference sequence). With V trimmed by 8 bases and J by 2 bases, 3 bases remained unmatched. The CDR3 loop spans 14 amino acids. The CDR3 spells CASAQGATNEKLFF. In nucleotides, the CDR3 is TGTGCCAGCGCACAGGGGGCCACTAATGAAAAACTGTTTTTT.